This T cell receptor beta chain appears in the sequencing data of a study of vaccination and CD4 T cells after COVID-19. Sequencing of DNA taken from cultured CD4+ T cells relied on the Oncomine TCR Beta short-read assay. TCRdb recomputed calls from the PCR reads with MiXCR, one row per CDR3 protein. The table has roughly 26,000 distinct CDR3 sequences, 36% seen once; the top ten hold 3% to 3.5%. Trimming stripped 4 bases from V and 4 bases from J, with 14 bases between. Germline-derived CDR1 and CDR2 are MNHEY and SVGAGI. The length of the CDR3 is 15 residues. The sample's time point: late sampling 161 to 241 days after vaccination in three convalescent patients. Treatment described: roughly ten-day PBMC culture with coronavirus spike peptide pools or control peptides (ViraFEST assay). About this clonotype: Its cognate antigen is unknown.

Findings and limits, study-wide: Convalescent patients displayed a median roughly 90% of reactive clones emerging only post-vaccination.

The sequenced sample was CD4+ T cells from blood, cultured in vitro, obtained about 7 months after SARS-CoV-2 vaccination. The clonotype comes from a human donor who had recovered from COVID-19. The rearrangement joins TRBV6-5 to TRBJ2-1, with D possibly matching TRBD1 (7 bases). CDR3 sequence reads: CASSLAGGYYNEQFF. CDR3 nucleotides: TGTGCCAGCAGTTTGGCAGGGGGGTATTACAATGAGCAGTTCTTC.